The rows below give T cell receptor beta chains drawn from one sample of a study of T cell changes during pregnancy in multiple sclerosis. Profiled with immunoSEQ multiplex PCR; TCRdb holds only in-frame clones, not every one. The repertoire holds 45,000 to 65,000 clones, about 90% seen once, with 0.27% in the top ten. Specimen: CD4+ T cells from peripheral blood mononuclear cells, collected in the second trimester of pregnancy. The receptors come from a female donor with multiple sclerosis, enrolled in a pregnancy study. Each CDR3 is given without its conserved first and last residue. Expanded clones get a size class; other rows say once, few or many, or leave the size out.

V gene: TRBV11-2
J gene: TRBJ1-2
CDR3 length: 10
clone size: NA
CDR3 protein: ASSGGVLGYT

V gene: TRBV27
J gene: TRBJ2-1
CDR3 length: 15
clone size: NA
CDR3 protein: ASSLRGAGLSYNEQF

V gene: TRBV6-1
J gene: TRBJ2-7
CDR3 length: 14
clone size: NA
CDR3 protein: ASSGLGGGVFYEQY

V gene: TRBV7-9
J gene: TRBJ1-5
CDR3 length: 15
clone size: NA
CDR3 protein: ASSLGVGVDSNQPQH

V gene: TRBV29-1
J gene: TRBJ2-2
CDR3 length: 9
clone size: NA
CDR3 protein: SVGDTGELF

V gene: TRBV5-1
J gene: TRBJ2-2
CDR3 length: 13
clone size: NA
CDR3 protein: ASSWVTGHTGELF

V gene: TRBV6-5
J gene: TRBJ1-4
CDR3 length: 10
clone size: NA
CDR3 protein: ASTGLGRRLF

V gene: TRBV28
J gene: TRBJ2-2
CDR3 length: 18
clone size: NA
CDR3 protein: ASSLIPWISGGESTGELF

V gene: TRBV14
J gene: TRBJ1-4
CDR3 length: 11
clone size: NA
CDR3 protein: ASSQGAGLKLF

V gene: TRBV5-4
J gene: TRBJ2-3
CDR3 length: 14
clone size: NA
CDR3 protein: ASSFRSGGASDTQY

V gene: TRBV2
J gene: TRBJ1-4
CDR3 length: 16
clone size: NA
CDR3 protein: ASSQGGLLGQTYEKLF

V gene: TRBV28
J gene: TRBJ2-7
CDR3 length: 10
clone size: NA
CDR3 protein: ASSTDSYEQY

V gene: TRBV9
J gene: TRBJ1-1
CDR3 length: 13
clone size: NA
CDR3 protein: ASSATGTLNTEAF

V gene: TRBV7-2
J gene: TRBJ1-2
CDR3 length: 13
clone size: NA
CDR3 protein: ASSLAERGLYGYT

V gene: TRBV11-2
J gene: TRBJ1-1
CDR3 length: 13
clone size: NA
CDR3 protein: ATVGGPSGNTEAF

V gene: TRBV5-6
J gene: TRBJ2-7
CDR3 length: 12
clone size: NA
CDR3 protein: ASSLYEGSYEQY

V gene: TRBV5-1
J gene: TRBJ2-7
CDR3 length: 12
clone size: NA
CDR3 protein: ASSFGTGSNEQY

V gene: TRBV5-1
J gene: TRBJ2-3
CDR3 length: 13
clone size: NA
CDR3 protein: ASCQQGAGTDTQY

V gene: TRBV5-1
J gene: TRBJ1-1
CDR3 length: 12
clone size: NA
CDR3 protein: ASSLLQGNTEAF

V gene: TRBV25-1
J gene: TRBJ2-1
CDR3 length: 13
clone size: NA
CDR3 protein: ASEAGTRSYNEQF

V gene: TRBV4-1
J gene: TRBJ2-3
CDR3 length: 14
clone size: NA
CDR3 protein: ASSQGLAGSTDTQY

V gene: TRBV5-4
J gene: TRBJ1-1
CDR3 length: 14
clone size: NA
CDR3 protein: ASSSPTGGQGTEAF

V gene: TRBV7-2
J gene: TRBJ2-3
CDR3 length: 14
clone size: few
CDR3 protein: ASSLASGLHTDTQY

V gene: TRBV15
J gene: TRBJ2-1
CDR3 length: 16
clone size: NA
CDR3 protein: ATSRDKDRDYIRNEQF

V gene: TRBV19
J gene: TRBJ1-1
CDR3 length: 19
clone size: NA
CDR3 protein: ASSDNVIGRGRGAMNTEAF

V gene: TRBV2
J gene: TRBJ2-1
CDR3 length: 11
clone size: once
CDR3 protein: ASRSTGDNEQF

V gene: TRBV6-1
J gene: TRBJ1-4
CDR3 length: 12
clone size: NA
CDR3 protein: ASSRQTTNEKLF

V gene: TRBV7-9
J gene: TRBJ1-2
CDR3 length: 13
clone size: NA
CDR3 protein: ASSPPGTGPYGYT

V gene: TRBV7-8
J gene: TRBJ2-2
CDR3 length: 14
clone size: NA
CDR3 protein: ASTLSGGARTGELF

V gene: TRBV18
J gene: TRBJ1-5
CDR3 length: 12
clone size: NA
CDR3 protein: ASSDSGSNQPQH

V gene: TRBV19
J gene: TRBJ2-5
CDR3 length: 13
clone size: NA
CDR3 protein: ASSIDGRREETQY

V gene: TRBV6-5
J gene: TRBJ2-6
CDR3 length: 13
clone size: NA
CDR3 protein: ASRRTDSGANVLT

V gene: TRBV2
J gene: TRBJ2-7
CDR3 length: 11
clone size: NA
CDR3 protein: ASSGKGGYEQY

V gene: TRBV28
J gene: TRBJ1-5
CDR3 length: 14
clone size: NA
CDR3 protein: ASSPLEGASNQPQH

V gene: TRBV25-1
J gene: TRBJ2-1
CDR3 length: 13
clone size: NA
CDR3 protein: ASSVAGVGYNEQF

V gene: TRBV18
J gene: TRBJ2-7
CDR3 length: 15
clone size: NA
CDR3 protein: ASSGGRSGTGGYEQY

V gene: TRBV7-9
J gene: TRBJ1-4
CDR3 length: 16
clone size: NA
CDR3 protein: ASSPPGGDGATNEKLF

V gene: TRBV5-4
J gene: TRBJ1-2
CDR3 length: 11
clone size: NA
CDR3 protein: ASSLTGSYGYT

V gene: TRBV19
J gene: TRBJ2-7
CDR3 length: 11
clone size: NA
CDR3 protein: ASSIRRQGRQY

V gene: TRBV5-1
J gene: TRBJ2-2
CDR3 length: 17
clone size: NA
CDR3 protein: ASSLPPGLAGSSTGELF

V gene: TRBV5-4
J gene: TRBJ2-3
CDR3 length: 13
clone size: NA
CDR3 protein: ASSLERGRINTQY

V gene: TRBV28
J gene: TRBJ2-5
CDR3 length: 11
clone size: NA
CDR3 protein: ASTRTDPETQY

V gene: TRBV11-2
J gene: TRBJ2-1
CDR3 length: 12
clone size: NA
CDR3 protein: ASSSQNSGVEQF

V gene: TRBV5-1
J gene: TRBJ1-2
CDR3 length: 12
clone size: NA
CDR3 protein: ASSSRRANYGYT

V gene: TRBV21-1
J gene: TRBJ1-1
CDR3 length: 13
clone size: NA
CDR3 protein: ASSPRAGSNTEAF